Below are 22 T cell receptor beta chains sequenced from a single sample in a study of vaccination effects on CD4 cells after COVID-19. Following a roughly 11-day culture, CD4+ T cells were purified. Participants were given two doses of BNT162b2 or mRNA-1273 vaccine. This table comes from immunoSEQ multiplex PCR, and its TCRdb copy is limited to in-frame clones, with some not included. The sample gives some 60,000 clones, 78% of which show up once; 3.5% to 5.5% is in the top ten. Antigens for these TCRs are unknown. Sequenced material: CD4+ T cells from PBMCs cultured without peptide, taken after COVID-19 vaccination. These receptors were collected from a human donor who received a COVID-19 vaccine.

This clone was observed a few times. The chain uses TRBV5-1 and TRBJ1-3, with D perhaps TRBD1 (5 bases). Germline-derived CDR1 and CDR2 are SGHRS and YFSETQ. Trimming left V 1 base short and J 3 bases short, with 14 bases between. The CDR3 extends over 16 amino acids. CDR3 loop: CASSLNPGTGGNTIYF. The CDR3 DNA is TGCGCCAGCAGCTTGAATCCGGGGACTGGTGGAAACACCATATATTTT. Using reference TRBV5-1 and TRBJ1-3 for the parts outside the CDR3, the full variable domain is KAGVTQTPRYLIKTRGQQVTLSCSPISGHRSVSWYQQTPGQGLQFLFEYFSETQRNKGNFPGRFSGRQFSNSRSEMNVSTLELGDSALYLCASSLNPGTGGNTIYFGEGSWLTVV.

CDR3 in DNA: TGTGCCAGCAAAGAGAGGACAGGGTCCCGGGGCTACACCTTC. Translating gives CASKERTGSRGYTF. The J gene is TRBJ1-2, the V gene TRBV25-1, with 8 positions matching TRBD1. CDR3 size: 14 residues. V was pared by 7 bases and J by 8 bases, with 12 bases of the junction left unmatched. The V gene's germline CDR1 is MGHDK and CDR2 SYGVNS.

The chain uses TRBV5-1 and TRBJ1-1, with 10 bases fitting TRBD1. V lost 4 bases to trimming and J lost 5 bases; unmatched junction nucleotides: 8. The germline V gene encodes CDR1 SGHRS and CDR2 YFSETQ. The CDR3 spans 15 residues. The CDR3 here is CASSSQDRGRTEAFF. The CDR3 region has the DNA TGCGCCAGCAGCAGTCAGGACAGGGGGAGGACTGAAGCTTTCTTT.

This clone turned up a few times. The chain carries TRBV19 and TRBJ1-2; 7 bases are shared with TRBD1. CDR3 size: 14 residues. Germline V gene lookup returns CDR1 LNHDA and CDR2 SQIVND (reference sequence). V was pared by 7 bases and J by 5 bases, with 10 bases of the junction left unmatched. In DNA, the CDR3 is TGTGCCAGTATTGACGCAGGGGGAACGTATGGCTACACCTTC. It is translated as CASIDAGGTYGYTF.

The chain couples TRBV20-1 to TRBJ2-3, with 9 bases lining up with TRBD1. V lost 3 bases and J lost 6; bases outside the gene matches: 7. CDR3 length: 14 residues. Germline CDR1 is DFQATT and CDR2 is SNEGSKA (reference sequence). The CDR3 region has the DNA TGCAGTGCTAGTCGCGGACAGGGGTTTGATACGCAGTATTTT. Amino acids: CSASRGQGFDTQYF.

The J gene is TRBJ2-3, the V gene TRBV7-9; 14 nucleotides match TRBD2. This CDR3 contains 16 residues. After removal of 5 bases from V and 4 bases from J, the junction contained 5 bases not matched to a gene. CDR1 and CDR2 (germline): SEHNR, FQNEAQ (reference sequence). CDR3 sequence reads: CASSPGLAGGADTQYF. The CDR3, as DNA: TGTGCCAGCAGCCCCGGACTAGCGGGAGGAGCAGATACGCAGTATTTT.

In the case of this clone: At one of its ends the junction is not consistent with the germline gene, which may arise from a read error. The V and J genes are TRBV6-5 and TRBJ1-3; TRBD1 might be the D (6 bases). The CDR3 spans 14 residues. In germline, CDR1 is MNHEY, CDR2 SVGAGI. The CDR3 region has the DNA TGTGCCAGCAATTACGACAGGAGCGGAAACACCATATATTTT. This encodes CASNYDRSGNTIYF.

The chain employs TRBV4-1 and TRBJ2-1; TRBD1 might be the D (7 bases). This CDR3 is 15 amino acids long. V was shortened by 0 bases and J by 8 bases, with 14 bases between the two germline ends. The germline gives CDR1 MGHRA, CDR2 YSYEKL. Written as DNA, the CDR3 is TGCGCCAGCAGCCAAGAACAGGGGAGGTTCGATGAGCAGTTCTTC. Translated: CASSQEQGRFDEQFF.

The chain carries TRBV3-1 (or the pseudogene TRBV3-2) and TRBJ2-1; possible D gene TRBD2, 6 bases. Germline CDR1 reads LGHDT; CDR2 reads YNNKEL (reference sequence). V was shortened by 1 base and J by 4 bases, with 14 bases between the two germline ends. This CDR3 region has 16 residues. CDR3 sequence reads: CASSQADGLPYNEQFF. The DNA of the CDR3 is TGTGCCAGCAGCCAAGCTGACGGACTACCATACAATGAGCAGTTCTTC.

The V and J genes are TRBV9 and TRBJ2-2, with 7 positions matching TRBD2. Germline CDR1 and CDR2: SGDLS and YYNGEE. V lost 4 bases, J lost 3 bases, and 9 bases stayed unmatched. The CDR3 length is 16 residues. CDR3 nucleotide sequence: TGTGCCAGCAGCAGGATTGGCCTAGCGGACACCGGGGAGCTGTTTTTT. Its protein product is CASSRIGLADTGELFF. Full variable domain (rest looked up from reference TRBV9 and TRBJ2-2): DSGVTQTPKHLITATGQRVTLRCSPRSGDLSVYWYQQSLDQGLQFLIQYYNGEERAKGNILERFSAQQFPDLHSELNLSSLELGDSALYFCASSRIGLADTGELFFGEGSRLTVL.

V and J are TRBV28 and TRBJ1-2, with D possibly being TRBD1 (6 bases). This CDR3 contains 14 residues. Germline V gene data show CDR1 as MDHEN and CDR2 as SYDVKM. Trimming took off 3 bases at V and 2 bases at J, with 10 bases between the two ends. Written as DNA, the CDR3 is TGTGCCAGCAGTTTGAGGGGGGAAAACTATGGCTACACCTTC. This sequence encodes CASSLRGENYGYTF.

This clone was recorded only once. The rearrangement links TRBV2 to TRBJ2-7; no definite D call. CDR1 is SNHLY and CDR2 is FYNNEI in the germline V gene. V gave up 6 bases and J gave up 2 bases, with 5 bases separating them. The CDR3 contains 11 residues. The CDR3 reads CASRITYEQYF. CDR3 in DNA: TGTGCCAGCAGAATCACCTACGAGCAGTACTTC.

The gene calls are TRBV7-2 and TRBJ1-4; 8 positions match TRBD1. Germline CDR1 reads SGHTA; CDR2 reads FQGNSA. V lost 3 bases and J lost 7; bases outside the gene matches: 4. There are 14 residues in the CDR3. The CDR3 coding sequence is TGTGCCAGCAGCTTGGCAGGGGGCGGTGAAAAACTGTTTTTT. As protein: CASSLAGGGEKLFF.

V and J are TRBV6-5 and TRBJ1-5, with 7 bases lining up with TRBD1. The CDR3 has 14 residues. CDR1 and CDR2 from the germline V gene are MNHEY and SVGAGI. Unmatched junction bases numbered 0, after V lost 4 bases and J lost 0 bases. This chain's CDR3 is CASSWDSSNQPQHF. The CDR3 nucleotides read TGTGCCAGCAGTTGGGACAGTAGCAATCAGCCCCAGCATTTT.

This clone was observed a few times. The V and J genes are TRBV7-9 and TRBJ2-7; D gene ambiguous. The germline gives CDR1 SEHNR, CDR2 FQNEAQ (reference sequence). Trimming removed 3 bases at V and 1 base at J, with 7 bases between. This CDR3 comprises 13 residues. CDR3 DNA sequence: TGTGCCAGCAGCTTTCGTCAGTCCTACGAGCAGTACTTC. It translates to CASSFRQSYEQYF.

This clone came up a few times. The chain joins TRBV24-1 to TRBJ2-3; 8 nucleotides align to TRBD2. This CDR3 comprises 13 residues. V was clipped by 12 bases and J by 1 base; unmatched bases: 5. Per the germline V gene, CDR1 is KGHDR and CDR2 is SFDVKD. CDR3 residues: CAVGREGTDTQYF. The DNA of the CDR3 is TGTGCCGTTGGGCGGGAGGGCACAGATACGCAGTATTTT.

In this sample, this clone turned up once. The V call is TRBV6-2 or TRBV6-3, the J call TRBJ2-3, with 7 bases fitting TRBD2. The CDR3 contains 14 residues. J lost 4 bases, V lost 5 bases, and 6 bases had no gene match. Germline CDR1 is MNHEY and CDR2 is SVGEGT. CDR3: CASSRRGLADTQYF. The CDR3 nucleotides read TGTGCCAGCAGTCGGCGGGGGTTGGCAGATACGCAGTATTTT.

J is TRBJ1-6 and V is TRBV6-5, with D maybe TRBD1 (5 bases). V was shortened by 2 bases and J by 9 bases, with 11 bases between the two germline ends. The CDR3 contains 14 residues. Germline-derived CDR1 and CDR2 are MNHEY and SVGAGI. In DNA, the CDR3 is TGTGCCAGCAGTTACAGTGGGACCATTTCACCCCTCCACTTT. It specifies CASSYSGTISPLHF.

V gene TRBV28 combines with J gene TRBJ2-7; 7 bases line up with TRBD1. Germline-derived CDR1 and CDR2 are MDHEN and SYDVKM. The J segment lost 4 bases and the V segment lost 6 bases, leaving 9 bases of the junction unmatched. CDR3 length: 14 residues. CDR3 sequence: CASSPPGQPYEQYF. In DNA form, the CDR3 reads TGTGCCAGCAGCCCTCCGGGACAGCCATACGAGCAGTACTTC.

The chain links TRBV20-1 to TRBJ2-5; no definite D call. V was trimmed by 4 bases and J by 5 bases, leaving 5 bases between them. This CDR3 region has 10 residues. Per the germline V gene, CDR1 is DFQATT and CDR2 is SNEGSKA (reference sequence). The CDR3 DNA follows: TGCAGTGCTACCGGGGAGACCCAGTACTTC. Encoded protein: CSATGETQYF.

The genes are TRBV20-1 and TRBJ1-1; possibly TRBD1 for D (5 bases). There are 12 residues in the CDR3. V lost 3 bases to trimming and J lost 8 bases, with 13 bases between them. Germline V gene sequence: CDR1 DFQATT, CDR2 SNEGSKA (reference sequence). As DNA, the CDR3 is TGCAGTGCTAGTAGAAGGGGCGGAGAAGCTTTCTTT. Translating it yields CSASRRGGEAFF.

This chain links TRBV5-1 with TRBJ1-3, with TRBD1 as a possible D gene (5 bases). Trimming shortened V by 0 bases and J by 0 bases, and 7 bases separated the two germline ends. The CDR3 covers 15 residues. The germline V gene encodes CDR1 SGHRS and CDR2 YFSETQ. CDR3: CASSLGGSSGNTIYF. In nucleotides, the CDR3 is TGCGCCAGCAGCTTGGGGGGGTCCTCTGGAAACACCATATATTTT.